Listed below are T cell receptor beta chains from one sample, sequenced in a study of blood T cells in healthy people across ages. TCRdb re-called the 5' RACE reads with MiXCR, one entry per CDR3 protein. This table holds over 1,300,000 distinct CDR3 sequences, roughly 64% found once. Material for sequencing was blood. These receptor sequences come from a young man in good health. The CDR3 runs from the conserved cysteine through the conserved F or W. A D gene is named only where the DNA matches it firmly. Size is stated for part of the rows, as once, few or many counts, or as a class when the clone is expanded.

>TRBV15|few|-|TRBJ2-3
TGTGCCACCTCTGACCTCGGAAGGACAGACTCAGATACGCAGTATTTT
CATSDLGRTDSDTQYF
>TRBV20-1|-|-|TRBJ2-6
TGCAGTGCTAGCGGGCAGTTTGCTGGGGCCAACGTCCTGACTTTC
CSASGQFAGANVLTF
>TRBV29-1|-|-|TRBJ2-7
TGCAGCGTTTACTCTACGGCGCGCTACGAGCAGTACTTC
CSVYSTARYEQYF
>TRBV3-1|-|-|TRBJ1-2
TGTGCCAGCAGCCAGGCCCGCTGGACAGTCTATGGCTACACCTTC
CASSQARWTVYGYTF
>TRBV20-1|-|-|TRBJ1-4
TGCAGTGCTACTTATCGCGGGAGAGAACTGTTTTTT
CSATYRGRELFF
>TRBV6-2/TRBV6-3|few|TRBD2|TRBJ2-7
TGTGCCAGCCGAGCGTGGGGGACTAGCGGAGAAGTACCCTACGAGCAGTACTTC
CASRAWGTSGEVPYEQYF
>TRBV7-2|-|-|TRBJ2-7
TGTGCCAGCAGCCGAAACTCTCAGAGCTCCTACGAGCAGTACTTC
CASSRNSQSSYEQYF
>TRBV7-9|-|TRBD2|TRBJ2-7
TGTGCCAGCAGCTTAGCGGGGACTAGCGGGATGGTCTACGAGCAGTACTTC
CASSLAGTSGMVYEQYF
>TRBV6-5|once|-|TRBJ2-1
TGTGCCAGCAGTTATGGTGGGAGTGTCTACAATGAGCAGTTCTTC
CASSYGGSVYNEQFF
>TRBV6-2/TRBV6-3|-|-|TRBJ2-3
TGTGCCAGCAGTTACTCGCTTTACGCAGATACGCAGTATTTT
CASSYSLYADTQYF
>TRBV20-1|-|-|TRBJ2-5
TGCAGTGTGACAGTTGACAGTCCCGCGGAGCAGTACTTC
CSVTVDSPAEQYF
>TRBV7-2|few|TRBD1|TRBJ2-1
TGTGCCAGCAGTCGCCCCCGGGACAGGTCCGTCGATGAGCAGTTCTTC
CASSRPRDRSVDEQFF
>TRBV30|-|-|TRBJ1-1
TGTGCCTGGGGACGGCAATTGAACACTGAAGCTTTCTTT
CAWGRQLNTEAFF
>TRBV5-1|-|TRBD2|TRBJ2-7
TGCGCCAGCAGCTCGGGACTAGCGGCCAACTGCGAGCAGTACTTC
CASSSGLAANCEQYF
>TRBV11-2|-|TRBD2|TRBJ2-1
TGTGCCAGCAGACCGGGACTAGCGGAAGCCTACAATGAGCAGTTCTTC
CASRPGLAEAYNEQFF
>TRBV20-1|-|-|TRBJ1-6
TGCAGTGCACATACAGGAATCTCCTATAATTCACCCCTCCACTTT
CSAHTGISYNSPLHF
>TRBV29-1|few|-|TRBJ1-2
TGCAGCGTTGGTCAGGCTAATGGCTACACCTTC
CSVGQANGYTF
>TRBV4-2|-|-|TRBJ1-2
TGTGCCAGCAGCCAAGATATTATGGCAGGGCCCCTCGACTATGGCTACACCTTC
CASSQDIMAGPLDYGYTF
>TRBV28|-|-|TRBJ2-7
TGTGCCAGCAGTTTATCGGTGAAGGGAACCGACGAGCAGTACTTC
CASSLSVKGTDEQYF
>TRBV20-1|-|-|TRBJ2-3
TGCAGTGCCACGCTAGACCCTAGAGGGGATACGCAGTATTTT
CSATLDPRGDTQYF
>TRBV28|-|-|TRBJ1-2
TGTGCCAGCAGAGAGACCGGGCCTCTATCTTATGGCTACACCTTC
CASRETGPLSYGYTF
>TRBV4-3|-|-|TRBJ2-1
TGCGCCAGCAGCCACGATTATTCTGGGGATGAGCAGTTCTTC
CASSHDYSGDEQFF
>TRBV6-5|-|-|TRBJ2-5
TGTGCCAGCTCAAGTGAGAGTCTTGGGACCCAGTACTTC
CASSSESLGTQYF
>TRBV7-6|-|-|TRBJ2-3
TGTGCCAGCAGCCCGTGGACTAAAGATACGCAGTATTTT
CASSPWTKDTQYF
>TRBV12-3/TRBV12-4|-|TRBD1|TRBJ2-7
TGTGCCAGCGGGACAGGTCCAGTCTACGAGCAGTACTTC
CASGTGPVYEQYF
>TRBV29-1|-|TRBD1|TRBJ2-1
TGCAGCGTTGTTTCCCCGGGACAGGGAAACAATGAGCAGTTCTTC
CSVVSPGQGNNEQFF
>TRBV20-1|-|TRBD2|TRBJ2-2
TGCAGTGCTAGGGGACTAGCGGGGATAGGGGAGCTGTTTTTT
CSARGLAGIGELFF
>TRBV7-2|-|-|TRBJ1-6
TGTGCCAGCAGCTTAGAGGGCCGATATAATTCACCCCTCCACTTT
CASSLEGRYNSPLHF
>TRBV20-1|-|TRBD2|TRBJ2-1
TGCAGTGCTAGGACTAGCGGGGGGGCCGGATCCTACAATGAGCAGTTCTTC
CSARTSGGAGSYNEQFF
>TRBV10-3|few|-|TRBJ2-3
TGTGCCATCAGTGGGGGGACCCACACAGATACGCAGTATTTT
CAISGGTHTDTQYF
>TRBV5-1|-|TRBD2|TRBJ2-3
TGTGCCAGCAGTCCGCGGACTAGCGGATTCACAGATACGCAGTATTTT
CASSPRTSGFTDTQYF
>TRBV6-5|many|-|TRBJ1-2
TGTGCCAGCAGACGAAGTACCGGAGAGAGTGGCTACACCTTC
CASRRSTGESGYTF
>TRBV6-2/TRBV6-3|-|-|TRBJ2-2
TGTGCCAGCAGTTTTGAAGGACCCGCCGGGGAGCTGTTTTTT
CASSFEGPAGELFF
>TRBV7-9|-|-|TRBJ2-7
TGTGCCAGCAGCTTAGTCGGTCTAGCCGTCGACGAGCAGTACTTC
CASSLVGLAVDEQYF
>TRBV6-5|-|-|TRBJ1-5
TGTGCCAGCAGTTACTCGACAGCTAGCAATCAGCCCCAGCATTTT
CASSYSTASNQPQHF
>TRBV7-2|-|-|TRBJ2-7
TGTGCCAGCAGCCAGTCTTTACTTGAGCGGGCCCCTCTCCACGAGCAGTACTTC
CASSQSLLERAPLHEQYF
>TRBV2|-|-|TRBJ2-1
TGTGCCAGCAGTCCTCTATCCCACAATGAGCAGTTCTTC
CASSPLSHNEQFF
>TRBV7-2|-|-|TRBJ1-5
TGTGCCAGCAGCTTTGGGAGGGTGGACAATCAGCCCCAGCATTTT
CASSFGRVDNQPQHF
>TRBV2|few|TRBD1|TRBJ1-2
TGTGCCAGCAGTGACCCCTGGGACAGGCTCTATGGCTACACCTTC
CASSDPWDRLYGYTF
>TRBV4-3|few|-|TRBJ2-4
TGCGCCAGCAGCCGCGCCTTCGGACTTCCAGCCAAAAACATTCAGTACTTC
CASSRAFGLPAKNIQYF
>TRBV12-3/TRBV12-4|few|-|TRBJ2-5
TGTGCCAGCAGTTTGTGGAGGGAGTCTCAAGAGACCCAGTACTTC
CASSLWRESQETQYF
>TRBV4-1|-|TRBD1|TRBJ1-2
TGCGCCAGCAGCCCCCGGGACAGATCATATGGCTACACCTTC
CASSPRDRSYGYTF
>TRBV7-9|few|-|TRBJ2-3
TGTGCCAGCAGCCCCCACCGGGATACGCAGTATTTT
CASSPHRDTQYF
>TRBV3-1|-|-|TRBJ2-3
TGTGCCAGCAGCCAAGATTCAGGAAGTACGCAGTATTTT
CASSQDSGSTQYF
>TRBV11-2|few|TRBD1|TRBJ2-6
TGTGCCAGCAGCCGAAGAATGGACAGGACTGGGGGTGGGGCCAACGTCCTGACTTTC
CASSRRMDRTGGGANVLTF
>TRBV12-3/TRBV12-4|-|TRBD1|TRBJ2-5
TGTGCCAGCAGATCGGGACAGCTCCAAGAGACCCAGTACTTC
CASRSGQLQETQYF
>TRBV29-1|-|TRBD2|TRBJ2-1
TGCAGCGTCGGGACTAGCGGGAGTCAAAGTGAGCAGTTCTTC
CSVGTSGSQSEQFF
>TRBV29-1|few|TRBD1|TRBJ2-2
TGCAGCGCGACAGGGGCCGGGGAGCTGTTTTTT
CSATGAGELFF
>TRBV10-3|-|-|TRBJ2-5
TGTGCCATCGCCGTTTCGGGGAAAAGCGGGTTAGGGTACTTC
CAIAVSGKSGLGYF
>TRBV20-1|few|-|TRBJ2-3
TGCAGTGCTAGAGAAGCGGTTACTATGGTTAATTCGGATACGCAGTATTTT
CSAREAVTMVNSDTQYF
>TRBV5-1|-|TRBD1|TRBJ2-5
TGCGCCAGCAGCTCAGGTACCGGGACAGGGGCGAGGGAGCAGTACTTC
CASSSGTGTGAREQYF
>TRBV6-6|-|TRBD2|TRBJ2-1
TGTGCCAGCAGTTACGACGGTAGCGGGAGCTCCTACAATGAGCAGTTCTTC
CASSYDGSGSSYNEQFF
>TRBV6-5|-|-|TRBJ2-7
TGTGCCAGCAGTTTCTCACTTCAGAATACCCCAGGGTTTTCCTACGAGCAGTACTTC
CASSFSLQNTPGFSYEQYF